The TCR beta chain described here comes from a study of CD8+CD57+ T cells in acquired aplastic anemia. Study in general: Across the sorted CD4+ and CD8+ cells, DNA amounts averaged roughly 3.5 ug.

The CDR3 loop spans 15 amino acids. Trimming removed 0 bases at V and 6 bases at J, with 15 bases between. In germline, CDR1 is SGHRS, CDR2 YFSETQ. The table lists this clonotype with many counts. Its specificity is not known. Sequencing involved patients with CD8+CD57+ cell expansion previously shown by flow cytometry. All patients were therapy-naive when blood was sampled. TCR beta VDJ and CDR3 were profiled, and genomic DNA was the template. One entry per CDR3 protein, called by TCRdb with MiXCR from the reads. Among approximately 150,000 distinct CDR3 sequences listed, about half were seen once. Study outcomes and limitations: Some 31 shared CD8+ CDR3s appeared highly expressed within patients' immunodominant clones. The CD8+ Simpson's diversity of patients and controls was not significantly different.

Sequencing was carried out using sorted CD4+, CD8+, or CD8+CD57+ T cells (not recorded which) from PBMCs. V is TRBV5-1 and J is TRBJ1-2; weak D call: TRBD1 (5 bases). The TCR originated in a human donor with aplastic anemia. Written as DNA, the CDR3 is TGCGCCAGCAGCTTGGTCGCTGGGCCGGGGGATGGCTACACCTTC. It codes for CASSLVAGPGDGYTF.